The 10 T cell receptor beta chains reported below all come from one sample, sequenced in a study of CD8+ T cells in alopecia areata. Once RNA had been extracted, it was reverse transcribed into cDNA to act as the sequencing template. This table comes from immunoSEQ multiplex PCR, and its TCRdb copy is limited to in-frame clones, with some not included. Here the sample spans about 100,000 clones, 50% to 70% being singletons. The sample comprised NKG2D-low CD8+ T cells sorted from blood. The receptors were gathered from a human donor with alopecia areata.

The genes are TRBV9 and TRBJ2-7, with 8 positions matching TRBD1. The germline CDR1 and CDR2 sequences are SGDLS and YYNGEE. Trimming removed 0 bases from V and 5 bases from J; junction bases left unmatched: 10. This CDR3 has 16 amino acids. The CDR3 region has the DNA TGTGCCAGCAGCGTAGGGCGCCTGGACAGGGTTCACGAGCAGTACTTC. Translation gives CASSVGRLDRVHEQYF.

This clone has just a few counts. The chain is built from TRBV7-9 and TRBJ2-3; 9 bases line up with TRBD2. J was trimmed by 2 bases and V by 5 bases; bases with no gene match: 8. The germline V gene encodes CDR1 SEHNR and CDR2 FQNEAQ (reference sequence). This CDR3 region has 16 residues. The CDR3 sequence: CASSPIAGEDTDTQYF. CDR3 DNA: TGTGCCAGCAGCCCCATAGCGGGAGAAGACACAGATACGCAGTATTTT.

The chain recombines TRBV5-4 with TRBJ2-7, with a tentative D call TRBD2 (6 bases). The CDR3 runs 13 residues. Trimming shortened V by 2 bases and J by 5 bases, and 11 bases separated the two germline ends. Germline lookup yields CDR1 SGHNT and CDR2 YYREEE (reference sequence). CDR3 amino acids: CASSLERVDEQYF. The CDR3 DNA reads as TGTGCCAGCAGCTTAGAGCGGGTGGACGAGCAGTACTTC.

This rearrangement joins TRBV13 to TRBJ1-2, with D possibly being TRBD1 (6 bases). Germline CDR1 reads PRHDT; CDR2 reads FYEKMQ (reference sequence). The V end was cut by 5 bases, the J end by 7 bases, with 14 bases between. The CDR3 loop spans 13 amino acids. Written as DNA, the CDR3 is TGTGCCAGCAGCCCATGGGACAAGCCTGGCTACACCTTC. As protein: CASSPWDKPGYTF.

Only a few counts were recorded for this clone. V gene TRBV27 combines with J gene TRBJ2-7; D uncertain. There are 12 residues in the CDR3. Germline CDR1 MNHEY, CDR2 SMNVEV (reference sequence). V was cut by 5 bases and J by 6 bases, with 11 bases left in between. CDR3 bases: TGTGCCAGCAGTCCTATATTGGGCGAGCAGTACTTC. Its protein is CASSPILGEQYF.

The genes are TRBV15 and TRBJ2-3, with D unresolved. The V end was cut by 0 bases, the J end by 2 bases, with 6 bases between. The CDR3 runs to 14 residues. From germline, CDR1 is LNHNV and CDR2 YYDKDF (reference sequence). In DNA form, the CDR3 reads TGTGCCACCAGCAGAGATCTAAACACAGATACGCAGTATTTT. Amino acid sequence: CATSRDLNTDTQYF.

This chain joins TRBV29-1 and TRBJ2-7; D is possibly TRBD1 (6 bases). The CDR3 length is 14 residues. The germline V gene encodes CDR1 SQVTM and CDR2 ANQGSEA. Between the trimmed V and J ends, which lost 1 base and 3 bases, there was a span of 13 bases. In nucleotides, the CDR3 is TGCAGCGTTGAAGGATGGCAGGGGAACTACGAGCAGTACTTC. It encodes CSVEGWQGNYEQYF.

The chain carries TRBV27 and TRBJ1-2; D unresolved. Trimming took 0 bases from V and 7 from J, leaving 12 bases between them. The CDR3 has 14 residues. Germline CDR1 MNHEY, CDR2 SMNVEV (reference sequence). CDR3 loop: CASSLSYGVGGYTF. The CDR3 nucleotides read TGTGCCAGCAGTTTATCGTACGGGGTGGGTGGCTACACCTTC.

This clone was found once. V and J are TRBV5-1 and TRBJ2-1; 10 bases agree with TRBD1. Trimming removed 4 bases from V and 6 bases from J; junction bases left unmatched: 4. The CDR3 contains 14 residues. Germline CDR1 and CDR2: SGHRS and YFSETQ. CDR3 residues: CASSPWTGGNEQFF. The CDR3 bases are TGCGCCAGCAGCCCGTGGACAGGGGGCAATGAGCAGTTCTTC.

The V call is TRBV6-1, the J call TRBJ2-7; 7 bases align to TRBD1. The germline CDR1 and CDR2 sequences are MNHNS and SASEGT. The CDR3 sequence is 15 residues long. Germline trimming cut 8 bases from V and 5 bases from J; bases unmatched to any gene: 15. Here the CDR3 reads CASWVNKQGSDEQYF. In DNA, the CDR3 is TGTGCCAGCTGGGTAAATAAACAGGGGTCGGACGAGCAGTACTTC.